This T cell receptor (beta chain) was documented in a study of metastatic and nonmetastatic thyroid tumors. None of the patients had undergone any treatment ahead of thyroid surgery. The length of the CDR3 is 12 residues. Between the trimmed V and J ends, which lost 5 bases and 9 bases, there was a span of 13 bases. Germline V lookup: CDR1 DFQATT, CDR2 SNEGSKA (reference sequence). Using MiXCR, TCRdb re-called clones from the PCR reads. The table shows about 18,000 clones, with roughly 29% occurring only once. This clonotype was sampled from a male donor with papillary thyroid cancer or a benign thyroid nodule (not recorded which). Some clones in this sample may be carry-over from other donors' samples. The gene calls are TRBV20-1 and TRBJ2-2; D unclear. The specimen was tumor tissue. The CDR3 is CSAARRRRELFF. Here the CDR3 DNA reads TGCAGTGCTGCCCGCCGGCGCCGGGAGCTGTTTTTT.